This TCR beta chain was documented in a study of blood T cell repertoires in COVID-19. On the study more broadly: PBMCs, B-cell-depleted T cells, or T cells provided the cDNA or gDNA that made up the material.

Recovery meant two consecutive negative NP/OP PCR tests, professional clearance, or resolved symptoms. Clones were read by immunoSEQ multiplex PCR, and TCRdb kept only the in-frame ones, dropping some. The table includes about 150,000 clones, approximately 84% detected once. The sequence was obtained from a woman between 45 and 65 years old who had recovered from COVID-19. What was sequenced was PBMCs or T cells enriched from blood (not recorded which).

CDR3: CASSPRGDRVYEQYF. The CDR3 nucleotides are TGTGCCAGCAGCCCTAGGGGGGACAGGGTCTACGAGCAGTACTTC. This sequence joins TRBV11-3 and TRBJ2-7, with TRBD1 matching 9 bases. The CDR3 runs 15 residues. V lost 5 bases to trimming and J lost 3 bases; unmatched junction nucleotides: 8. Germline V gene data show CDR1 as SGHNT and CDR2 as YENEEA.